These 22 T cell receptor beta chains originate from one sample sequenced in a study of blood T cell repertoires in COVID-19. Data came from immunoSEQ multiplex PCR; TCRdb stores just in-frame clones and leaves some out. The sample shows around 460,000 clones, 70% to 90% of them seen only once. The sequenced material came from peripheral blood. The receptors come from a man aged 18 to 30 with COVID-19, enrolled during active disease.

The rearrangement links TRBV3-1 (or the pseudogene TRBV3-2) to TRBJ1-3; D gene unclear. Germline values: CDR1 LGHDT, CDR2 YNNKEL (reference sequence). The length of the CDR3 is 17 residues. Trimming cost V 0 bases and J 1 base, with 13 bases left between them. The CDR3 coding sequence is TGTGCCAGCAGCCAAGACCGCAGGCCATATTCTGGAAACACCATATATTTT. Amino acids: CASSQDRRPYSGNTIYF.

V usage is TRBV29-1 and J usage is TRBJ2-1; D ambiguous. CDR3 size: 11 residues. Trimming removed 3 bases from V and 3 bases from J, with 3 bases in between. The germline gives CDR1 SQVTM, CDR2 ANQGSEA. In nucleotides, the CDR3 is TGCAGCGTTGACAGCTACAATGAGCAGTTCTTC. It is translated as CSVDSYNEQFF.

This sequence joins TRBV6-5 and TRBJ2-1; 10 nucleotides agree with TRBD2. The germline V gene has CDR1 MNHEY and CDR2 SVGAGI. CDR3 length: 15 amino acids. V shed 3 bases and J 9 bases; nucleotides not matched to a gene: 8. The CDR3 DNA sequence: TGTGCCAGCAGTTATGCCGCTAGCGGGAGTCTTGAGCAGTTCTTC. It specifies CASSYAASGSLEQFF.

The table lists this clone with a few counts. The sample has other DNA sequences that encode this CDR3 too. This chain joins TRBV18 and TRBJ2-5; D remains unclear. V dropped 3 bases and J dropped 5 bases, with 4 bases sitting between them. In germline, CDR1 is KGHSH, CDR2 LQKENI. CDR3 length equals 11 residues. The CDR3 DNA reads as TGTGCCAGCTCACCCGGTGAGACCCAGTACTTC. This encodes CASSPGETQYF.

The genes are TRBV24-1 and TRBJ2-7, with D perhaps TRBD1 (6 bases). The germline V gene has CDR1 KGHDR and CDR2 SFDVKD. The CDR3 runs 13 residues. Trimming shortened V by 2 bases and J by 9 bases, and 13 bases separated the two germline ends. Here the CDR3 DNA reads TGTGCCACCAGTGATTATCTTCAGACAGGGCAGTACTTC. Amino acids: CATSDYLQTGQYF.

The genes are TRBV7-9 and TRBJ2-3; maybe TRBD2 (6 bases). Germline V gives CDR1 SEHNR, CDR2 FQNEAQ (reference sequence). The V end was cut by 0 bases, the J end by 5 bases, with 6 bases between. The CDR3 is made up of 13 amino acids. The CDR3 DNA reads TGTGCCAGCAGCTTAGCGGGAGGAGATACGCAGTATTTT. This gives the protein CASSLAGGDTQYF. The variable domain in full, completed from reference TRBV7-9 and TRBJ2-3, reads DTGVSQNPRHKITKRGQNVTFRCDPISEHNRLYWYRQTLGQGPEFLTYFQNEAQLEKSRLLSDRFSAERPKGSFSTLEIQRTEQGDSAMYLCASSLAGGDTQYFGPGTRLTVL.

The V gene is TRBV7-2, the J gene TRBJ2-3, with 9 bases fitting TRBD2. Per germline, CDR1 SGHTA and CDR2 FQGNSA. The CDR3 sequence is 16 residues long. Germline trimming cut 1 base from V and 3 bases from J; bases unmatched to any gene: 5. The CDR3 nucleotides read TGTGCCAGCAGCTTAGGGTTAGCGGGAGTGACAGATACGCAGTATTTT. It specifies CASSLGLAGVTDTQYF.

The CDR3 bases are TGCAGCGTTGAACCTTTCACTGAAGCTTTCTTT. Protein product: CSVEPFTEAFF. This chain uses TRBV29-1 with TRBJ1-1; D not resolved. Germline V gives CDR1 SQVTM, CDR2 ANQGSEA. V gave up 2 bases and J gave up 4 bases, with 5 bases separating them. This CDR3 is built from 11 residues.

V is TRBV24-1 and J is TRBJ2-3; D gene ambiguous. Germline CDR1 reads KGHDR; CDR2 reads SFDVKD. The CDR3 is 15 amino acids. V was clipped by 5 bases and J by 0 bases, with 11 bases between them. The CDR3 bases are TGTGCCACCAGTGTCAGGCATTCTAGCACAGATACGCAGTATTTT. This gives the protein CATSVRHSSTDTQYF.

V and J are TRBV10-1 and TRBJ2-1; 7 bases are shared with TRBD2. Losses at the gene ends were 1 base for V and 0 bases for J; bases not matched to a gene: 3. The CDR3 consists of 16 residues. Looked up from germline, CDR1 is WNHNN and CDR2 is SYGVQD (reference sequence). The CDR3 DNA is TGCGCCAGCAGTGAGTATCAGCGGGACTCCTACAATGAGCAGTTCTTC. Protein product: CASSEYQRDSYNEQFF.

DNA for the CDR3: TGTGCCAGCAGTTACGACTACAATCAGCCCCAGCATTTT. Amino acids: CASSYDYNQPQHF. The V and J genes are TRBV6-5 and TRBJ1-5; no clear D. The CDR3 loop spans 13 amino acids. Germline CDR1 MNHEY, CDR2 SVGAGI. Trimming took off 2 bases at V and 3 bases at J, with 5 bases between the two ends.

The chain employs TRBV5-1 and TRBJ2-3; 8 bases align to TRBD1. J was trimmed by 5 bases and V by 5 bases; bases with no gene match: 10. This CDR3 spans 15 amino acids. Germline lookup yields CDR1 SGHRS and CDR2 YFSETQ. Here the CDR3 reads CASRLTGVGKDTQYF. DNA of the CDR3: TGCGCCAGCAGGTTGACAGGGGTAGGAAAAGATACGCAGTATTTT.

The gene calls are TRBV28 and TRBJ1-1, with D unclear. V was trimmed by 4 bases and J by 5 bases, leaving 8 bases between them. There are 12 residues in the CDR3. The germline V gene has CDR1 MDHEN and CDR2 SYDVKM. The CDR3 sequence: CASSSGGTEAFF. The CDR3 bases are TGTGCCAGCAGTTCGGGCGGGACTGAAGCTTTCTTT.

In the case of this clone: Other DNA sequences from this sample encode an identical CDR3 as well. In DNA, the CDR3 is TGCGCCAGCAGCTTGGAGGGACTAGCGGGGTACAATGAGCAGTTCTTC. Protein sequence: CASSLEGLAGYNEQFF. V usage is TRBV5-1 and J usage is TRBJ2-1; TRBD2 aligns across 13 bases. The length of the CDR3 is 16 residues. CDR1 is SGHRS and CDR2 is YFSETQ in the germline V gene. The junction had 1 base not matched to a gene; V was cut back by 0 bases and J by 4 bases.

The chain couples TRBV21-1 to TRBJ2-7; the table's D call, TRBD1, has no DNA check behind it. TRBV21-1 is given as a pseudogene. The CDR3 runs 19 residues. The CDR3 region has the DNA TGTGCCAGCAGCAATGTCGGAACAGACCCCTCCATTTATTCCTACGAGCAGTACTTC. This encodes CASSNVGTDPSIYSYEQYF.

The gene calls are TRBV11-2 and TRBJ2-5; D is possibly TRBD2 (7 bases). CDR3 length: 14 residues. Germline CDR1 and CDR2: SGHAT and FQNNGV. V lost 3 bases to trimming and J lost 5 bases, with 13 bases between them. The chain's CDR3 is CASSLGGPRETQYF. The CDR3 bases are TGTGCCAGCAGCTTGGGGGGGCCCCGGGAGACCCAGTACTTC.

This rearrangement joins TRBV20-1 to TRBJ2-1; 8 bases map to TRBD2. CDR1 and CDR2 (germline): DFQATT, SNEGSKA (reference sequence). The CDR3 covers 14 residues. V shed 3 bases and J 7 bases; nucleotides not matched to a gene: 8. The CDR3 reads CSASLVAGMNEQFF. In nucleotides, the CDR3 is TGCAGTGCTAGTTTGGTAGCGGGAATGAATGAGCAGTTCTTC.

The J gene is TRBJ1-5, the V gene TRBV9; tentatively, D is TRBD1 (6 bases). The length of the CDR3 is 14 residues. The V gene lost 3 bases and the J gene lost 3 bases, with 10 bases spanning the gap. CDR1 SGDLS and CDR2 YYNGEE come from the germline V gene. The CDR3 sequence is CASSAQGYNQPQHF. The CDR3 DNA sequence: TGTGCCAGCAGCGCCCAGGGGTACAATCAGCCCCAGCATTTT. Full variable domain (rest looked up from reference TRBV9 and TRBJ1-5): DSGVTQTPKHLITATGQRVTLRCSPRSGDLSVYWYQQSLDQGLQFLIQYYNGEERAKGNILERFSAQQFPDLHSELNLSSLELGDSALYFCASSAQGYNQPQHFGDGTRLSIL.

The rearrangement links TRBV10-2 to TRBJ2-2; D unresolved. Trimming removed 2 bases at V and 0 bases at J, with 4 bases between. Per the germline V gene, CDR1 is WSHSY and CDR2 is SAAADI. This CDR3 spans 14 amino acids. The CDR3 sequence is CASSEVTNTGELFF. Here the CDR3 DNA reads TGCGCCAGCAGTGAGGTAACGAACACCGGGGAGCTGTTTTTT.

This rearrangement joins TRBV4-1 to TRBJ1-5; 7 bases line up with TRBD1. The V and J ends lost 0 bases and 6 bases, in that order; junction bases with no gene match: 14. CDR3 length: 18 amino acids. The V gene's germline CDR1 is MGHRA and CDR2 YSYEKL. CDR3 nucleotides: TGCGCCAGCAGCCAAGACGGGGCAGGGGGTTCCTCCGGTCAGCCCCAGCATTTT. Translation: CASSQDGAGGSSGQPQHF.

The CDR3 loop reads CASTMVAGYYNEQFF. In DNA form, the CDR3 reads TGTGCCAGCACAATGGTAGCGGGGTATTACAATGAGCAGTTCTTC. The rearrangement uses TRBV13 and TRBJ2-1; the match to TRBD2 covers 8 bases. The CDR3 contains 15 residues. Unmatched junction bases numbered 9, after V lost 7 bases and J lost 4 bases. Germline CDR1 reads PRHDT; CDR2 reads FYEKMQ (reference sequence).

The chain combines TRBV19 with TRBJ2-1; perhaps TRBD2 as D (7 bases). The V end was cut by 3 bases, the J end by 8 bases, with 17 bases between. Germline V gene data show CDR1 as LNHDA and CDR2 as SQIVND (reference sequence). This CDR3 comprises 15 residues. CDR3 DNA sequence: TGTGCCAGTAGTATGGGGGGGGCAGTCCTGGATGAGCAGTTCTTC. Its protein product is CASSMGGAVLDEQFF.